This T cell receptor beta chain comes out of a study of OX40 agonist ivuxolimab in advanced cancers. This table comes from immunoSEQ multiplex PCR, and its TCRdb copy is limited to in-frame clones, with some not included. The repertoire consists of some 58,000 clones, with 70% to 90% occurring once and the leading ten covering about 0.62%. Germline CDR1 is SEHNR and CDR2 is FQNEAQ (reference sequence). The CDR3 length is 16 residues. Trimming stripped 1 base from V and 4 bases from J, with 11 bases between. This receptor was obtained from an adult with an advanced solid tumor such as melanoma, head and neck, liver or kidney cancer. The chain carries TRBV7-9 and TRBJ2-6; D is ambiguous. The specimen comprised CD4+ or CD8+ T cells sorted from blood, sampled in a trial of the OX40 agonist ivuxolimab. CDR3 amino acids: CASSLESPIGANVLTF. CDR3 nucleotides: TGTGCCAGCAGCTTAGAGTCACCTATCGGGGCCAACGTCCTGACTTTC. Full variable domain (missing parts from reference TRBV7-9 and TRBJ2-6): DTGVSQNPRHKITKRGQNVTFRCDPISEHNRLYWYRQTLGQGPEFLTYFQNEAQLEKSRLLSDRFSAERPKGSFSTLEIQRTEQGDSAMYLCASSLESPIGANVLTFGAGSRLTVL.